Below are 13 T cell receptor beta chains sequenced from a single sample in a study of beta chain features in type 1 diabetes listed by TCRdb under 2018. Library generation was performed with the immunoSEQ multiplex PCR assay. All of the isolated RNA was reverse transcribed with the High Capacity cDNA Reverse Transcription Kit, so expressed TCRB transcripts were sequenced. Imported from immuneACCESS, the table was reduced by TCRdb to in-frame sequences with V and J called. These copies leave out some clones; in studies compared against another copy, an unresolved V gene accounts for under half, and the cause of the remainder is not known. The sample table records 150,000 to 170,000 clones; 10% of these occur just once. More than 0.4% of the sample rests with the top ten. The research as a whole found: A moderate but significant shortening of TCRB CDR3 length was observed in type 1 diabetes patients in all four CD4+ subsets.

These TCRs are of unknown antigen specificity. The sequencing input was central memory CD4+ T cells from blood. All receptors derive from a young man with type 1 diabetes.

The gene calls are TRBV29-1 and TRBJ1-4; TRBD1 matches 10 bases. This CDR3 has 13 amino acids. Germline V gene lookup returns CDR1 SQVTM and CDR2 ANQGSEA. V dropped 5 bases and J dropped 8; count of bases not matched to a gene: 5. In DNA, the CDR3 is TGCAGCGTTACCGGGACAGGGGAAGAAAAACTGTTTTTT. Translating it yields CSVTGTGEEKLFF.

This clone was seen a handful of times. CDR3 nucleotides: TGTGCCAGCAGCCAGGGGGCTGGATCTAGGGAGCAGTACTTC. This encodes CASSQGAGSREQYF. The genes are TRBV7-8 and TRBJ2-7; 8 bases are a match to TRBD1. Germline trimming cut 5 bases from V and 7 bases from J; bases unmatched to any gene: 10. The CDR3 runs to 14 residues. CDR1 and CDR2 from the germline V gene are SGHVS and FQNEAQ.

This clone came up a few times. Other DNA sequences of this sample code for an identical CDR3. The CDR3 protein is CASTGTTNTGELFF. DNA of the CDR3: TGCGCCAGCACCGGGACAACCAACACCGGGGAGCTGTTTTTT. This chain uses TRBV5-1 with TRBJ2-2, with D possibly being TRBD1 (6 bases). Germline assignment: CDR1 SGHRS and CDR2 YFSETQ. Trimming cost V 6 bases and J 2 bases, with 11 bases left between them. This CDR3 is 14 amino acids long.

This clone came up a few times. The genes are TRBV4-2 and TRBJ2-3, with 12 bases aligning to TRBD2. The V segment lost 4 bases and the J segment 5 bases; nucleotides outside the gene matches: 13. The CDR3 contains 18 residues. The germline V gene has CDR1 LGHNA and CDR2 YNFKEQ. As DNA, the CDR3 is TGTGCCAGCAGCCCCGGACTAGCGGGAAGGGGGTCAGGAGATACGCAGTATTTT. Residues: CASSPGLAGRGSGDTQYF.

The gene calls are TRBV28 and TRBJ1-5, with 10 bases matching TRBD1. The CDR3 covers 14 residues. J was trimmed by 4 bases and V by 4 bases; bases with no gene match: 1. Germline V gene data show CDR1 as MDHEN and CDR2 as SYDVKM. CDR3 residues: CASSWTGGNQPQHF. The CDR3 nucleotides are TGTGCCAGCAGTTGGACAGGGGGGAATCAGCCCCAGCATTTT.

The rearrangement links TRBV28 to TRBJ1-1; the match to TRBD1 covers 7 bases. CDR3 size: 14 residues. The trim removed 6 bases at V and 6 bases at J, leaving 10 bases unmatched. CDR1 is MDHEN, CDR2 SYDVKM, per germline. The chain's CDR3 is CASRQGQYVSEAFF. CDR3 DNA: TGTGCCAGCAGGCAGGGACAGTATGTCTCTGAAGCTTTCTTT.

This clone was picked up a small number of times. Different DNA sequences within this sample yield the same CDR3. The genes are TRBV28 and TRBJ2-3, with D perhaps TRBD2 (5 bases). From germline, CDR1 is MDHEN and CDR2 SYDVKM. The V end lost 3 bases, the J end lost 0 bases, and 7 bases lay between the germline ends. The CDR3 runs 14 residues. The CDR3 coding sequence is TGTGCCAGCAGTTTGGGCGGGAGCACAGATACGCAGTATTTT. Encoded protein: CASSLGGSTDTQYF.

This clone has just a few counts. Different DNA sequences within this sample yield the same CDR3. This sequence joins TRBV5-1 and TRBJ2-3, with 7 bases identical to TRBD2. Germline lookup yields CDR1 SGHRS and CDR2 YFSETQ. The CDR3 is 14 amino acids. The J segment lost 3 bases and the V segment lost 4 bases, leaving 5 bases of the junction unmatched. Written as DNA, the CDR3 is TGCGCCAGCAGCCCCGGACTAGGGACAGATACGCAGTATTTT. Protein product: CASSPGLGTDTQYF. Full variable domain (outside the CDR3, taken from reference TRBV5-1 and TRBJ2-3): KAGVTQTPRYLIKTRGQQVTLSCSPISGHRSVSWYQQTPGQGLQFLFEYFSETQRNKGNFPGRFSGRQFSNSRSEMNVSTLELGDSALYLCASSPGLGTDTQYFGPGTRLTVL.

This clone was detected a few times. CDR3 coding DNA: TGCGCCAGCAGCTCCGGACGGGGGGAAGATACGCAGTATTTT. Translated, it gives CASSSGRGEDTQYF. The chain carries TRBV5-1 and TRBJ2-3, with TRBD2 matching over 7 bases. Unmatched junction bases numbered 6, after V lost 3 bases and J lost 5 bases. The CDR3 sequence is 14 residues long. Germline CDR1 reads SGHRS; CDR2 reads YFSETQ.

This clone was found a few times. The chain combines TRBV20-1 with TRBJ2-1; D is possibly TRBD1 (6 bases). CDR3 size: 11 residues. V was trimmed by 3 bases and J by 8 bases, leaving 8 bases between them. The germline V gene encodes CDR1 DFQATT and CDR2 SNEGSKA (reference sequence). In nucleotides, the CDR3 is TGCAGTGCTAGTAAGGGGGATGAGCAGTTCTTC. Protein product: CSASKGDEQFF.

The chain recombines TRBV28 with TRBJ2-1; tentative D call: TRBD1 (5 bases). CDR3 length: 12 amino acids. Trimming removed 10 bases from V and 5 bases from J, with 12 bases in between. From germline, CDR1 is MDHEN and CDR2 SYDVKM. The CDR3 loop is CATTASDNEQFF. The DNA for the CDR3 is TGTGCCACGACAGCTTCCGACAATGAGCAGTTCTTC.

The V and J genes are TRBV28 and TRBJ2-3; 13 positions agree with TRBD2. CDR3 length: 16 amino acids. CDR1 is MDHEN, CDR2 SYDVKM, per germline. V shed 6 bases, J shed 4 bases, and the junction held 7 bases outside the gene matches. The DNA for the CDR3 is TGTGCCAGCAGCGCGGGAGGACTAGCGGGAGCAGATACGCAGTATTTT. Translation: CASSAGGLAGADTQYF.

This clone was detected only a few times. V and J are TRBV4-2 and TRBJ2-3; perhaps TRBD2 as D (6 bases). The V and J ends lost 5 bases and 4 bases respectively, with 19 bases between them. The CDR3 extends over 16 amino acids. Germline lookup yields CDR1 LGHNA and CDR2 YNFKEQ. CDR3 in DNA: TGTGCCAGCAGCTTGACCAGCGGAGGAGGGGCAGATACGCAGTATTTT. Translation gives CASSLTSGGGADTQYF.